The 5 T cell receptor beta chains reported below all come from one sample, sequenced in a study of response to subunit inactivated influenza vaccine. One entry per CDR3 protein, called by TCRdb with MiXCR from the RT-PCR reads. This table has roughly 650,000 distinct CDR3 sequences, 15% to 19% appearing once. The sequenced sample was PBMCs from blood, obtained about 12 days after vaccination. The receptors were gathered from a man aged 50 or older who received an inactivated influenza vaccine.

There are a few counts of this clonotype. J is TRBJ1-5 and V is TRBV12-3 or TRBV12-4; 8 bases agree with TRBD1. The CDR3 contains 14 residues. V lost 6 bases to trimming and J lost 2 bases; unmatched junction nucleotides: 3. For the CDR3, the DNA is TGTGCCAGCAGCATGACAGGGGGCAATCAGCCCCAGCATTTT. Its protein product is CASSMTGGNQPQHF.

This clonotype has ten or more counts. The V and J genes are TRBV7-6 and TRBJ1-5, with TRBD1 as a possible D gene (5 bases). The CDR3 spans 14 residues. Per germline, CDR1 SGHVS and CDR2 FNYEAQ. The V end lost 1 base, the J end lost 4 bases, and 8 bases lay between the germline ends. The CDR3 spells CASSLGAGNQPQHF. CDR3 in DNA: TGTGCCAGCAGCTTAGGCGCAGGGAATCAGCCCCAGCATTTT.

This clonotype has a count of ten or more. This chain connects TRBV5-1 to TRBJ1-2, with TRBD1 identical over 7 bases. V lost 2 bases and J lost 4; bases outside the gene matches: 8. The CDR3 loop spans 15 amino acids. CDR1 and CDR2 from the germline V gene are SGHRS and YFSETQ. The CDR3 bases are TGCGCCAGCAGCTTCCGGGACAGCCGACTCTATGGCTACACCTTC. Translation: CASSFRDSRLYGYTF.

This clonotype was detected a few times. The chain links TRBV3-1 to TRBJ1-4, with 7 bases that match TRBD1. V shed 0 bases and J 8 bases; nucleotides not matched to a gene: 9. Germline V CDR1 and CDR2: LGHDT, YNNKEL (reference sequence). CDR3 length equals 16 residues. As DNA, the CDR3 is TGTGCCAGCAGCCAAGATCTGGGGACAGCAAACGAAAAACTGTTTTTT. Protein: CASSQDLGTANEKLFF.

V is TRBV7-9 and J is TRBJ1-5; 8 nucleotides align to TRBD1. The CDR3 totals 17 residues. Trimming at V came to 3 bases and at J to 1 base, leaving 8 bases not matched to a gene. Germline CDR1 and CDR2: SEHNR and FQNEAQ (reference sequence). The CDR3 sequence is CASSFWTGRLSNQPQHF. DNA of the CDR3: TGTGCCAGCAGCTTTTGGACAGGGAGGTTAAGCAATCAGCCCCAGCATTTT.